The entry below describes one T cell receptor beta chain. Its specificity is unknown. The data are from a study of cytomegalovirus exposure and HLA in healthy donors. Overall study findings and caveats: The classifier reportedly diagnosed cytomegalovirus status with high specificity and sensitivity. Evidence from a later analysis indicated that most CMV-associated TCR beta chains looked HLA-restricted.

The PCR contained 60 Vbeta and 13 Jbeta primers. TCRdb's table, derived via immunoSEQ multiplex PCR, lists solely in-frame clones and lacks some. The table includes about 120,000 clones, over 70% detected once. Looked up from germline, CDR1 is MGHRA and CDR2 is YSYEKL. The CDR3 runs 13 residues. The V end lost 5 bases, the J end lost 6 bases, and 13 bases lay between the germline ends. Material for sequencing was PBMCs. The TCR was taken from a woman aged 18-29 years in good health and CMV-seronegative. The chain carries TRBV4-1 and TRBJ1-1; D gene unclear. The chain's CDR3 is CASSFARAPEAFF. CDR3 nucleotide sequence: TGCGCCAGCAGCTTCGCGAGGGCACCTGAAGCTTTCTTT.